The text below deals with one T cell receptor beta chain. The sample belongs to a study of blood T cell repertoires in COVID-19. In the study overall: Collection of acute and convalescent COVID-19 samples took place in the United States, Italy and Spain. Sources were T cells, B-cell-depleted T cells, or PBMCs; the material itself was cDNA or gDNA.

CDR3 size: 17 residues. CDR1 MNHNY and CDR2 SVGAGI come from the germline V gene (reference sequence). V shed 5 bases, J shed 4 bases, and the junction held 8 bases outside the gene matches. A Seattle source enrolled patients during active infection and followed them longitudinally. The repertoire was sequenced with immunoSEQ multiplex PCR; TCRdb's copy has only in-frame clones and lacks some. This table holds 150,000 or so clones, over 80% found once. Source material: peripheral blood. The source is a man aged 25-45 years with COVID-19, enrolled during active disease. The chain combines TRBV6-6 with TRBJ2-1, with 13 bases aligning to TRBD2. CDR3 loop: CASSRRLAGGRYNEQFF. CDR3 sequence (DNA): TGTGCCAGCAGTCGTAGACTAGCGGGAGGAAGATACAATGAGCAGTTCTTC.